Following are 8 T cell receptor beta chains from one sample sequenced in a study of T-cell reconstitution after alpha-beta-depleted transplantation in children. The library targeted TCRbeta and was prepared with unique molecular identifiers. TCRdb independently ran MiXCR on the PCR reads; one entry per CDR3 protein. This table has roughly 500,000 distinct CDR3 sequences, approximately 20% appearing once. This material consisted of PBMCs from the stem cell graft donor, taken from the stem cell graft. These receptors were taken from a human donor who donated a stem cell graft to a child with acute lymphoblastic leukemia.

This chain uses TRBV9 with TRBJ1-5; weak D call: TRBD1 (5 bases). There are 16 residues in the CDR3. V was shortened by 0 bases and J by 5 bases, with 15 bases between the two germline ends. Germline V gene data show CDR1 as SGDLS and CDR2 as YYNGEE. The CDR3 sequence: CASSVGQLPGDQPQHF. The CDR3 DNA reads TGTGCCAGCAGCGTAGGACAGCTTCCGGGCGATCAGCCCCAGCATTTT.

This clonotype was recorded a few times. The chain uses TRBV12-3 or TRBV12-4 and TRBJ1-1; maybe TRBD1 (5 bases). This CDR3 comprises 14 residues. V was cut by 4 bases and J by 4 bases, with 13 bases left in between. The CDR3 spells CASSSGTALTEAFF. The DNA for the CDR3 is TGTGCCAGCAGTTCCGGGACGGCGCTCACTGAAGCTTTCTTT.

V gene TRBV5-4 combines with J gene TRBJ2-2, with D possibly being TRBD2 (5 bases). Trimming shortened V by 2 bases and J by 3 bases, and 14 bases separated the two germline ends. Germline V CDR1 and CDR2: SGHNT, YYREEE (reference sequence). The CDR3 extends over 16 amino acids. CDR3 loop: CASSFLAGSYTGELFF. In DNA, the CDR3 is TGTGCCAGCAGCTTCCTAGCCGGGTCTTACACCGGGGAGCTGTTTTTT. Looking up the rest from reference TRBV5-4 and TRBJ2-2 gives the full variable domain: ETGVTQSPTHLIKTRGQQVTLRCSSQSGHNTVSWYQQALGQGPQFIFQYYREEENGRGNFPPRFSGLQFPNYSSELNVNALELDDSALYLCASSFLAGSYTGELFFGEGSRLTVL.

The J gene is TRBJ1-2, the V gene TRBV30; 8 nucleotides agree with TRBD1. The CDR3 totals 14 residues. The J segment lost 8 bases and the V segment lost 3 bases, leaving 11 bases of the junction unmatched. Germline V lookup: CDR1 GTSNPN, CDR2 SVGIG (reference sequence). The CDR3 here is CAWRWDRLKGGYTF. Here the CDR3 DNA reads TGTGCCTGGAGATGGGACAGGCTCAAGGGAGGCTACACCTTC.

This clonotype turned up a few times. V usage is TRBV6-1 and J usage is TRBJ1-5, with 9 bases aligning to TRBD1. This CDR3 contains 15 residues. V dropped 3 bases and J dropped 6; count of bases not matched to a gene: 6. The germline V gene encodes CDR1 MNHNS and CDR2 SASEGT. This chain's CDR3 is CASSDLDRGAQPQHF. DNA of the CDR3: TGTGCCAGCAGTGACCTAGACAGGGGGGCTCAGCCCCAGCATTTT.

The CDR3 protein is CASRTLAGGYNEQFF. CDR3 in DNA: TGCGCCAGCAGGACACTAGCGGGGGGATACAATGAGCAGTTCTTC. This chain links TRBV5-1 with TRBJ2-1; 12 bases map to TRBD2. Germline assignment: CDR1 SGHRS and CDR2 YFSETQ. CDR3 length: 15 amino acids. J lost 4 bases, V lost 5 bases, and 4 bases had no gene match.

This clonotype was detected only a few times. The chain has TRBV20-1 and TRBJ2-7; D is undetermined. The CDR3 length is 14 residues. The germline gives CDR1 DFQATT, CDR2 SNEGSKA (reference sequence). V lost 0 bases and J 3 bases, leaving 12 bases between the germline ends. CDR3 nucleotides: TGCAGTGCTAGAGATCCAGCCCGAGACTACGAGCAGTACTTC. Translating it yields CSARDPARDYEQYF.

The chain couples TRBV3-1 to TRBJ2-7; 9 bases are shared with TRBD2. Trimming at V came to 3 bases and at J to 0 bases, leaving 3 bases not matched to a gene. Germline V gives CDR1 LGHDT, CDR2 YNNKEL (reference sequence). The CDR3 runs to 15 residues. The CDR3 sequence is CASSHGLAYSYEQYF. CDR3 nucleotide sequence: TGTGCCAGCAGCCACGGACTAGCGTACTCCTACGAGCAGTACTTC.